Included here is one TCR beta chain sequence, with context. No antigen is known for it. Germline V gives CDR1 GTSNPN, CDR2 SVGIG (reference sequence). This CDR3 is 13 amino acids long. V lost 2 bases, J lost 5 bases, and 13 bases lay in between. The data belong to a study of beta chain features in type 1 diabetes. Study-wide points: PCR might favor shorter templates, but any such skew would affect patients and controls equally. Significant though moderate, a shortening of TCRB CDR3s appeared in all four CD4+ subsets of Type 1 diabetes patients.

Sequenced material consisted of expressed TCRB transcripts (all of the isolated RNA was reverse transcribed). Produced via immunoSEQ multiplex PCR; TCRdb's table is partial and in-frame only. The sample lists over 350,000 clones, around 15% seen once, with more than 0.015% in the top ten. The receptor was derived from a woman under 30 in good health. Sequenced: naive CD4+ T cells from blood. The V gene is TRBV30, the J gene TRBJ2-7; D possibly corresponds to TRBD1 (6 bases). The CDR3 DNA sequence: TGTGCCTGGAGTCGACCCCAGGGGAACGAGCAGTACTTC. It yields the protein CAWSRPQGNEQYF.